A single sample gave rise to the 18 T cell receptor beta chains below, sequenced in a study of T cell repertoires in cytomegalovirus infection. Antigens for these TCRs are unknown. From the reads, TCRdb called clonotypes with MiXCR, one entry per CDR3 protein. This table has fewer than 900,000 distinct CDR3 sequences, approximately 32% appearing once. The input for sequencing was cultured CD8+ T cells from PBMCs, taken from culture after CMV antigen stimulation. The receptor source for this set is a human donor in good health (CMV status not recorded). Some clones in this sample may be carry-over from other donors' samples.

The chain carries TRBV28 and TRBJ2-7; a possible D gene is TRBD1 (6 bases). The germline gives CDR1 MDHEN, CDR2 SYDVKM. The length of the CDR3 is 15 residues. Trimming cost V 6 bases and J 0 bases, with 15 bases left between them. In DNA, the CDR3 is TGTGCCAGCAGGGCGGACAGTCAGAGCTCCTACGAGCAGTACGTC. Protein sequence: CASRADSQSSYEQYV.

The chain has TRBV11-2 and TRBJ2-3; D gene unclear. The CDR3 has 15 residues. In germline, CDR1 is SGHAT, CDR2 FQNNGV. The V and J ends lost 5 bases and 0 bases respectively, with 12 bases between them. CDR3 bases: TGTGCCAGCAGCCTTCCGAGACCGAGCACAGATACGCAGTATTTT. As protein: CASSLPRPSTDTQYF.

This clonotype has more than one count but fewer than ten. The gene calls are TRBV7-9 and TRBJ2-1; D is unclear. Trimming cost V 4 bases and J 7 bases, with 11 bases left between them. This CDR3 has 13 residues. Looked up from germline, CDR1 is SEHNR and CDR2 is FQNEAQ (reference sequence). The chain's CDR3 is CASSSRTGNEQFF. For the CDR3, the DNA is TGTGCCAGCAGCTCCCGGACCGGGAATGAGCAGTTCTTC.

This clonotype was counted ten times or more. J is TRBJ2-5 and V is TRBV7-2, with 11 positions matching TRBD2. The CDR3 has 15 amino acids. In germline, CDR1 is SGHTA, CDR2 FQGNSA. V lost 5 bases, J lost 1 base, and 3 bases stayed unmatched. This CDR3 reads CASSTLAGGQETQYF. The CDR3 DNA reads TGTGCCAGCAGCACCCTAGCGGGGGGCCAAGAGACCCAGTACTTC.

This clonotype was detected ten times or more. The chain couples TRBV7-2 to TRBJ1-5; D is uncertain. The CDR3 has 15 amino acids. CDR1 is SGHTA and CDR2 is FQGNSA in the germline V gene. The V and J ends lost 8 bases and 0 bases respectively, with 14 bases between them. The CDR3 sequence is CASRDNNYSNQPQHF. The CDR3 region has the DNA TGTGCCAGCCGAGACAATAACTATAGCAATCAGCCCCAGCATTTT.

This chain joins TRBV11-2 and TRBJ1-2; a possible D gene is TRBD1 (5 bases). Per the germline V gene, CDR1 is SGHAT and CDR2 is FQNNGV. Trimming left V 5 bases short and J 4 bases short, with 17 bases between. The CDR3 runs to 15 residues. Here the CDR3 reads CASSQTGFLLYGYTF. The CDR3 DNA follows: TGTGCCAGCAGCCAAACAGGATTTTTACTCTATGGCTACACCTTC.

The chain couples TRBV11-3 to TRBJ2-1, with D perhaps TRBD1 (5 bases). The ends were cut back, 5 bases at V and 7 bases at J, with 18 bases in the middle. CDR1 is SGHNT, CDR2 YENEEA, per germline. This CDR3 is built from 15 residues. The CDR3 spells CASSATLGAENEQFF. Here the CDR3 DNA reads TGTGCCAGCAGCGCAACCCTTGGGGCTGAAAATGAGCAGTTCTTC. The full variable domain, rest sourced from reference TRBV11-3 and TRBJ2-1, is EAGVVQSPRYKIIEKKQPVAFWCNPISGHNTLYWYLQNLGQGPELLIRYENEEAVDDSQLPKDRFSAERLKGVDSTLKIQPAELGDSAVYLCASSATLGAENEQFFGPGTRLTVL.

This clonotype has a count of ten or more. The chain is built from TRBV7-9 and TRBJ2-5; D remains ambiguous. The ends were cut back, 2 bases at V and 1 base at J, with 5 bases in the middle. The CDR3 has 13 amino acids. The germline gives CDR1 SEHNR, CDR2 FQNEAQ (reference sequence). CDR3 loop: CASSLLRQETQYF. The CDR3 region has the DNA TGTGCCAGCAGCTTACTGCGCCAAGAGACCCAGTACTTC.

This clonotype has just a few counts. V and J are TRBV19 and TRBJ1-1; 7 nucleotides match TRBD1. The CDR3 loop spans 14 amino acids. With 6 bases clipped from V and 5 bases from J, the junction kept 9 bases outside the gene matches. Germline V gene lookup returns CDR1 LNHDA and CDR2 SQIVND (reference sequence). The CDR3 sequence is CASSPGQQKTEAFF. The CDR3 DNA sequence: TGTGCCAGTAGCCCGGGACAGCAAAAAACTGAAGCTTTCTTT.

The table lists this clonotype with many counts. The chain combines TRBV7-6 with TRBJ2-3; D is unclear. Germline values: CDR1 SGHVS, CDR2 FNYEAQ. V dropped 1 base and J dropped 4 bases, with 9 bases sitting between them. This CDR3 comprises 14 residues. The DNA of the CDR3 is TGTGCCAGCAGCTTAGAGGGTAGGCCAGATACGCAGTATTTT. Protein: CASSLEGRPDTQYF.

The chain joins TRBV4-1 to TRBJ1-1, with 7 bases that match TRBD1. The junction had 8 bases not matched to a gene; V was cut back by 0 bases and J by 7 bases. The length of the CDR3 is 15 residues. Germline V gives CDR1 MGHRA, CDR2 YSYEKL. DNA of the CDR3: TGCGCCAGCAGCCAAGATAGGACAGGCGTCGGTGAAGCTTTCTTT. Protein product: CASSQDRTGVGEAFF.

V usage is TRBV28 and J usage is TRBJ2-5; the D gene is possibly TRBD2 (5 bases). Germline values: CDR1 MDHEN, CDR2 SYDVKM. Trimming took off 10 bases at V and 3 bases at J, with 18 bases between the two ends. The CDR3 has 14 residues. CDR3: CATVDLREKETQYF. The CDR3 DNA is TGTGCCACCGTGGACTTGAGGGAAAAAGAGACCCAGTACTTC.

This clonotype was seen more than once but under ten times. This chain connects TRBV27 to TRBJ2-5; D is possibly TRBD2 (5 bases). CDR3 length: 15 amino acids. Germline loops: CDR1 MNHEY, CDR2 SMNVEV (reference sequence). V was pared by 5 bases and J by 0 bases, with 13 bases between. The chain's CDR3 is CASSITHGNQETQYF. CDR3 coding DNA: TGTGCCAGCAGTATAACCCACGGGAACCAAGAGACCCAGTACTTC.

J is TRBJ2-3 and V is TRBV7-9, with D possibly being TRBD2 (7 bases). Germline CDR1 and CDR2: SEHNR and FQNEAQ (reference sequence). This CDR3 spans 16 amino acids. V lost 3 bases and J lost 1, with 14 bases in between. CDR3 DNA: TGTGCCAGCAGCTTCCCCGGGGGGCGTGGCACAGATACGCAGTATTTT. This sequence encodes CASSFPGGRGTDTQYF.

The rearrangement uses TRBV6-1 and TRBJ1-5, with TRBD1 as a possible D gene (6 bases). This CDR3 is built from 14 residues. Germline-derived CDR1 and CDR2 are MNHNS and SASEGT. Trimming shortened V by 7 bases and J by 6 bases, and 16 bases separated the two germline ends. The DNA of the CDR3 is TGTGCCAGCACCAAAACCCAGGGGATTCAGCCCCAGCATTTT. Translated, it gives CASTKTQGIQPQHF.

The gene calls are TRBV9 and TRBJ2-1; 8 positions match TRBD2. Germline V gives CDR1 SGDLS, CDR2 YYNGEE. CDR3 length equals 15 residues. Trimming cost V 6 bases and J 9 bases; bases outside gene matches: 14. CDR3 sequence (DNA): TGTGCCAGCACCCCGGGGGGGGGCCCCTGGGCTGAGCAGTTCTTC. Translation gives CASTPGGGPWAEQFF.

The CDR3 DNA sequence: TGTGCCAGCAGCCCCTCGACGGCTCACTCTGGAAACACCATATATTTT. The encoded protein is CASSPSTAHSGNTIYF. J is TRBJ1-3 and V is TRBV9, with D unresolved. Germline V CDR1 and CDR2: SGDLS, YYNGEE. V gave up 4 bases and J gave up 0 bases, with 14 bases separating them. This CDR3 spans 16 amino acids.

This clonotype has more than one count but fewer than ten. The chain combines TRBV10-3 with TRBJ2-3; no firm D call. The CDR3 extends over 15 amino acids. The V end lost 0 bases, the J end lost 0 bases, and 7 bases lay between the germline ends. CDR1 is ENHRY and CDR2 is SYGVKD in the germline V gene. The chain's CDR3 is CAISESMRSTDTQYF. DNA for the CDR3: TGTGCCATCAGTGAGTCGATGCGGAGCACAGATACGCAGTATTTT.